This passage covers 18 T cell receptor beta chains from one sample sequenced in a study of blood T cell repertoires in COVID-19. The data were produced by immunoSEQ multiplex PCR, yet TCRdb's version contains in-frame clones alone and is incomplete. This table holds under 250,000 clones, over 80% found once. Sequenced: peripheral blood. The source is a woman aged 55-69 years with active or convalescent COVID-19.

This chain connects TRBV19 to TRBJ2-1, with 14 bases that match TRBD2. Germline CDR1 is LNHDA and CDR2 is SQIVND (reference sequence). After removal of 4 bases from V and 1 base from J, the junction contained 9 bases not matched to a gene. The length of the CDR3 is 19 residues. CDR3: CASSTGLAGGYGSYNEQFF. CDR3 sequence (DNA): TGTGCCAGTAGTACAGGACTAGCGGGGGGTTACGGTTCCTACAATGAGCAGTTCTTC.

The chain has TRBV30 and TRBJ2-7, with TRBD2 identical over 14 bases. With V trimmed by 6 bases and J by 3 bases, 4 bases remained unmatched. The CDR3 extends over 14 amino acids. Germline V lookup: CDR1 GTSNPN, CDR2 SVGIG (reference sequence). The CDR3 DNA is TGTGCCTGCAGGACTAGCGGGAGGATCTACGAGCAGTACTTC. Its translation is CACRTSGRIYEQYF.

The chain joins TRBV7-9 to TRBJ2-1; D unclear. Trimming pared 1 base from V and 0 bases from J, leaving 16 bases between. CDR1 is SEHNR, CDR2 FQNEAQ, per germline (reference sequence). This CDR3 has 18 amino acids. This CDR3 is CASSLVPYDSNSYNEQFF. CDR3 nucleotides: TGTGCCAGCAGCTTAGTGCCGTACGACTCGAACTCCTACAATGAGCAGTTCTTC. Looking up the rest from reference TRBV7-9 and TRBJ2-1 gives the full variable domain: DTGVSQNPRHKITKRGQNVTFRCDPISEHNRLYWYRQTLGQGPEFLTYFQNEAQLEKSRLLSDRFSAERPKGSFSTLEIQRTEQGDSAMYLCASSLVPYDSNSYNEQFFGPGTRLTVL.

The chain recombines TRBV6-1 with TRBJ1-2, with a possible D match to TRBD1 (6 bases). The CDR3 extends over 14 amino acids. The germline V gene has CDR1 MNHNS and CDR2 SASEGT. With 1 base removed from V and 4 bases from J, the gap between germline ends came to 10 bases. The CDR3 DNA reads as TGTGCCAGCAGTGAAGGAAGACAGGTCTATGGCTACACCTTC. Its protein is CASSEGRQVYGYTF.

The chain combines TRBV10-1 with TRBJ2-2; 7 bases agree with TRBD1. Germline V gene data show CDR1 as WNHNN and CDR2 as SYGVQD (reference sequence). V was clipped by 3 bases and J by 3 bases; unmatched bases: 7. CDR3 size: 16 residues. The chain's CDR3 is CASSDFRDRYTGELFF. The CDR3 coding sequence is TGCGCCAGCAGTGATTTCCGGGACAGATACACCGGGGAGCTGTTTTTT.

The gene calls are TRBV5-8 and TRBJ2-2; the D gene is possibly TRBD1 (8 bases). CDR3 size: 16 residues. Trimming left V 0 bases short and J 6 bases short, with 15 bases between. CDR1 is SGHTS, CDR2 YDEGEE, per germline. CDR3 region: CASSLARTGRAGELFF. The CDR3 nucleotides are TGTGCCAGCAGCTTGGCCAGGACAGGGAGGGCCGGGGAGCTGTTTTTT.

The chain has TRBV30 and TRBJ1-2; D gene uncertain. CDR3 size: 13 residues. The germline CDR1 and CDR2 sequences are GTSNPN and SVGIG (reference sequence). The V and J ends lost 2 bases and 2 bases respectively, with 9 bases between them. CDR3 nucleotides: TGTGCCTGGAGTTCCGCCCTAAACTATGGCTACACCTTC. The encoded protein is CAWSSALNYGYTF.

This chain connects TRBV3-1 (or the pseudogene TRBV3-2) to TRBJ1-2, with TRBD1 as a possible D gene (5 bases). The CDR3 totals 20 residues. Germline assignment: CDR1 LGHDT and CDR2 YNNKEL (reference sequence). Trimming removed 3 bases from V and 0 bases from J, with 26 bases in between. Written as DNA, the CDR3 is TGTGCCAGCAGCCAGGAGAGGTTGGCAGGGCTAAATCCAACTAACTATGGCTACACCTTC. It yields the protein CASSQERLAGLNPTNYGYTF.

This clone was detected only a few times. The rearrangement links TRBV6-6 to TRBJ2-7; no clear D gene. V lost 7 bases and J lost 6, with 16 bases in between. This CDR3 contains 13 residues. Germline V gene lookup returns CDR1 MNHNY and CDR2 SVGAGI (reference sequence). The CDR3 DNA is TGTGCCAGCAATCGGGTCCGCTACAGCGAGCAGTACTTC. Its translation: CASNRVRYSEQYF.

The V gene is TRBV30, the J gene TRBJ1-1; D not certain. Trimming removed 5 bases from V and 5 bases from J, with 15 bases in between. The germline V gene has CDR1 GTSNPN and CDR2 SVGIG (reference sequence). The CDR3 sequence is 13 residues long. The CDR3 loop is CAWGISPQTEAFF. CDR3 bases: TGTGCCTGGGGTATTTCACCGCAGACTGAAGCTTTCTTT.

J is TRBJ2-5 and V is TRBV27; 11 bases fit TRBD2. V lost 1 base to trimming and J lost 5 bases; unmatched junction nucleotides: 0. The CDR3 contains 14 residues. Germline assignment: CDR1 MNHEY and CDR2 SMNVEV (reference sequence). Here the CDR3 DNA reads TGTGCCAGCAGTTTATTAGCGGGGGGGGAGACCCAGTACTTC. It encodes CASSLLAGGETQYF.

This rearrangement joins TRBV2 to TRBJ1-4, with TRBD1 identical over 10 bases. The length of the CDR3 is 14 residues. With 8 bases clipped from V and 5 bases from J, the junction kept 5 bases outside the gene matches. Germline V lookup: CDR1 SNHLY, CDR2 FYNNEI. This CDR3 is CASGTGERNEKLFF. CDR3 coding DNA: TGTGCCAGCGGGACAGGGGAACGGAATGAAAAACTGTTTTTT.

The CDR3 DNA reads as TGTGCCAGCAGACCTCGGGACATTAGCTCCTACAATGAGCAGTTCTTC. This gives the protein CASRPRDISSYNEQFF. The chain has TRBV2 and TRBJ2-1; the D gene is possibly TRBD1 (6 bases). Trimming shortened V by 6 bases and J by 0 bases, and 15 bases separated the two germline ends. The CDR3 is made up of 16 amino acids. Per germline, CDR1 SNHLY and CDR2 FYNNEI.

This sequence joins TRBV28 and TRBJ1-3; D is unresolved. The CDR3 consists of 14 residues. Germline loops: CDR1 MDHEN, CDR2 SYDVKM. The V end was cut by 5 bases, the J end by 2 bases, with 10 bases between. The CDR3 coding sequence is TGTGCCAGCAGTCGGACTTCCACTGGAAACACCATATATTTT. This codes for CASSRTSTGNTIYF. Supplemented by reference TRBV28 and TRBJ1-3, the full variable domain reads DVKVTQSSRYLVKRTGEKVFLECVQDMDHENMFWYRQDPGLGLRLIYFSYDVKMKEKGDIPEGYSVSREKKERFSLILESASTNQTSMYLCASSRTSTGNTIYFGEGSWLTVV.

This clone was counted only a few times. The chain links TRBV28 to TRBJ1-4; 9 positions agree with TRBD1. Unmatched junction bases numbered 2, after V lost 1 base and J lost 5 bases. The CDR3 runs to 15 residues. The germline CDR1 and CDR2 sequences are MDHEN and SYDVKM. The chain's CDR3 is CASSLLTGGNEKLFF. In DNA form, the CDR3 reads TGTGCCAGCAGTTTATTGACAGGGGGGAATGAAAAACTGTTTTTT.

The chain recombines TRBV5-1 with TRBJ1-1; weak D call: TRBD1 (5 bases). Between the trimmed V and J ends, which lost 1 base and 5 bases, there was a span of 12 bases. Germline CDR1 and CDR2: SGHRS and YFSETQ. The CDR3 runs to 14 residues. CDR3 protein: CASSLSGMETEAFF. In DNA, the CDR3 is TGCGCCAGCAGCTTGTCAGGGATGGAAACTGAAGCTTTCTTT.

The V and J genes are TRBV2 and TRBJ2-3; 8 positions match TRBD1. The ends lost 10 bases at V and 1 base at J; junction bases unmatched: 1. The CDR3 sequence is 12 residues long. The germline gives CDR1 SNHLY, CDR2 FYNNEI. CDR3 coding DNA: TGTGCCACACAGGGGGGCACAGATACGCAGTATTTT. It yields the protein CATQGGTDTQYF.

The table lists this clone with a few counts. The gene calls are TRBV5-4 and TRBJ2-1; 13 nucleotides line up with TRBD2. Germline loops: CDR1 SGHNT, CDR2 YYREEE (reference sequence). V was clipped by 3 bases and J by 6 bases; unmatched bases: 3. This CDR3 has 15 amino acids. As DNA, the CDR3 is TGTGCCAGCAGCTCGGGACTAGCGGGGCTCAATGAGCAGTTCTTC. Translating gives CASSSGLAGLNEQFF.